The next 10 T cell receptor beta chains were all read from a single sample in a study of shared clonotypes between healthy human individuals. CD45RO negativity and positive selection for CCR7 defined naive CD8 cells, a population that excluded terminally differentiated effector memory CD45RA+ cells. Repertoires were generated with immunoSEQ multiplex PCR, while TCRdb's copy carries only in-frame clones and drops some. Altogether about 820,000 clones are present, approximately 92% being singletons, with the ten largest covering around 24%. Specimen: naive CD8+ T cells sorted from blood. The receptor set was obtained from a man aged 25 to 40 in good health.

V usage is TRBV2 and J usage is TRBJ2-1, with TRBD1 matching over 11 bases. Germline trimming cut 6 bases from V and 9 bases from J; bases unmatched to any gene: 7. The CDR3 runs 14 residues. Germline CDR1 reads SNHLY; CDR2 reads FYNNEI. The CDR3 sequence is CASRTGTGGSEQFF. In DNA form, the CDR3 reads TGTGCCAGCAGGACGGGGACAGGGGGAAGTGAGCAGTTCTTC.

This chain links TRBV13 with TRBJ1-1, with D possibly TRBD1 on 6 matching bases. Germline CDR1 and CDR2: PRHDT and FYEKMQ (reference sequence). The CDR3 consists of 15 residues. Trimming shortened V by 4 bases and J by 2 bases, and 14 bases separated the two germline ends. CDR3 sequence (DNA): TGTGCCAGCAGCTCGGTGGACAGTCCCAACACTGAAGCTTTCTTT. Protein product: CASSSVDSPNTEAFF.

This chain connects TRBV6-5 to TRBJ2-3; 8 bases fit TRBD2. Germline CDR1 is MNHEY and CDR2 is SVGAGI. The V segment lost 6 bases and the J segment 1 base; nucleotides outside the gene matches: 6. The CDR3 sequence is 15 residues long. CDR3 sequence reads: CASSPSGRGTDTQYF. The CDR3 nucleotides read TGTGCCAGCAGCCCCAGCGGGAGAGGCACAGATACGCAGTATTTT.

The chain carries TRBV7-9 and TRBJ2-7, with 10 bases identical to TRBD2. With V trimmed by 10 bases and J by 6 bases, 3 bases remained unmatched. Germline CDR1 reads SEHNR; CDR2 reads FQNEAQ (reference sequence). The CDR3 contains 11 residues. In nucleotides, the CDR3 is TGTGCCACTCTAGCGGGAGTCGAGCAGTACTTC. It encodes CATLAGVEQYF.

The chain is built from TRBV6-6 and TRBJ2-7, with a tentative D call TRBD2 (5 bases). Looked up from germline, CDR1 is MNHNY and CDR2 is SVGAGI (reference sequence). The CDR3 is made up of 14 amino acids. Deletions cut 0 bases from V and 7 bases from J, with 13 bases between. DNA for the CDR3: TGTGCCAGCAGTTACTCGTCGGGAAAGAAGGAGCAGTACTTC. This translates into CASSYSSGKKEQYF.

This rearrangement joins TRBV13 to TRBJ2-5; D call uncertain. The V gene lost 4 bases and the J gene lost 0 bases, with 9 bases spanning the gap. This CDR3 has 14 amino acids. Germline V gene data show CDR1 as PRHDT and CDR2 as FYEKMQ (reference sequence). The CDR3, as DNA: TGTGCCAGCAGCTCCGGTGGGTACCAAGAGACCCAGTACTTC. Protein sequence: CASSSGGYQETQYF.

The chain carries TRBV6-6 and TRBJ1-1, with no clear D. This CDR3 has 14 residues. Germline-derived CDR1 and CDR2 are MNHNY and SVGAGI (reference sequence). Trimming cost V 6 bases and J 3 bases, with 14 bases left between them. The CDR3 sequence: CASSRREPYTEAFF. As DNA, the CDR3 is TGTGCCAGCAGCAGACGGGAGCCTTACACTGAAGCTTTCTTT.

This clone was detected once. The J gene is TRBJ2-7, the V gene TRBV28; 13 bases map to TRBD2. This CDR3 spans 19 amino acids. Germline CDR1 MDHEN, CDR2 SYDVKM. J was trimmed by 3 bases and V by 5 bases; bases with no gene match: 16. The CDR3 DNA reads TGTGCCAGCAGTAAACTCTATGGACTAGCGGGAGCCCCAAGCTACGAGCAGTACTTC. Translating gives CASSKLYGLAGAPSYEQYF.

This rearrangement joins TRBV5-5 to TRBJ2-1, with D uncertain. The CDR3 sequence is 16 residues long. Germline CDR1 and CDR2: SGHKS and YYEKEE (reference sequence). Trimming cost V 4 bases and J 3 bases, with 17 bases left between them. In DNA, the CDR3 is TGTGCCAGCAGCATGAGAGACGGACCCGACTACAATGAGCAGTTCTTC. The encoded protein is CASSMRDGPDYNEQFF.

CDR3 in amino acids: CAISGPSGSSYNEQFF. CDR3 nucleotide sequence: TGTGCCATCAGTGGACCTAGCGGCAGCTCCTACAATGAGCAGTTCTTC. The V call is TRBV10-3, the J call TRBJ2-1; TRBD2 agrees at 7 bases. The CDR3 sequence is 16 residues long. V was clipped by 4 bases and J by 0 bases; unmatched bases: 6. Looked up from germline, CDR1 is ENHRY and CDR2 is SYGVKD.